Listed below are T cell receptor beta chains from one sample, sequenced in a study of human T cells and chemical hapten exposure. TCRdb independently ran MiXCR on the RACE reads; one entry per CDR3 protein. The table lists roughly 45,000 distinct CDR3 sequences, about 10% of them singletons. Specimen: whole blood, collected in connection with sensitization to the hapten diphenylcyclopropenone (DPC). These receptor sequences come from a woman aged 45-59 years with alopecia areata. Some clones in this sample may be carry-over from other donors' samples. Each CDR3 is given with its conserved first and last residue. The D gene is left open where the match is weak. Rows may omit the clone size; those that give it use once, few, many or a size class.

v_gene	j_gene	d_gene	abundance	CDR3aa	CDR3nt
TRBV10-1	TRBJ1-1	TRBD1	many	CASSGDAGTGQTWNTEAFF	TGCGCCAGCAGTGGGGATGCTGGGACAGGACAAACTTGGAACACTGAAGCTTTCTTT
TRBV7-9	TRBJ2-7	NA	many	CASSSPRSQGTYEQYF	TGTGCCAGCAGCTCTCCAAGGAGCCAGGGGACCTACGAGCAGTACTTC
TRBV4-1	TRBJ1-5	NA	NA	CASSQDGNQPQHF	TGCGCCAGCAGCCAAGACGGCAATCAGCCCCAGCATTTT
TRBV27	TRBJ2-7	NA	many	CATGVGISEQYF	TGTGCCACCGGAGTTGGGATCTCCGAGCAGTACTTC
TRBV21-1	TRBJ2-2	NA	many	CASSPGRSCTGELFF	TGTGCCAGCAGCCCCGGGAGGAGCTGCACCGGGGAGCTGTTTTTT
TRBV7-6	TRBJ2-7	NA	many	CASSPRPGVYEQYF	TGTGCCAGCAGCCCAAGACCCGGGGTCTACGAGCAGTACTTC
TRBV2	TRBJ1-5	NA	few	CASSRNQPQHF	TGTGCCAGCAGCCGGAATCAGCCCCAGCATTTT
TRBV28	TRBJ2-1	NA	many	CASSTTRRNNEQFF	TGTGCCAGCAGCACAACTCGTCGGAACAATGAGCAGTTCTTC
TRBV28	TRBJ2-1	NA	few	CASYRRDLEQFF	TGTGCCAGCTACCGCCGGGACCTAGAGCAGTTCTTC
TRBV19	TRBJ2-4	NA	many	CASTQRLVPGKNIQYF	TGTGCCAGCACCCAGAGACTAGTCCCCGGCAAAAACATTCAGTACTTC
TRBV29-1	TRBJ2-5	NA	many	CSVRDLSLLAQYF	TGCAGCGTACGGGACTTGTCCCTTCTCGCCCAGTACTTC
TRBV28	TRBJ1-1	NA	NA	CASRMTGNTEAFF	TGTGCCAGCAGGATGACTGGGAACACTGAAGCTTTCTTT
TRBV18	TRBJ1-1	NA	few	CASSATGMNTEAFF	TGTGCCAGCTCAGCGACAGGAATGAACACTGAAGCTTTCTTT
TRBV12-3/TRBV12-4	TRBJ1-5	NA	many	CASSLHGVGQPQHF	TGTGCCAGCAGTTTACACGGGGTAGGTCAGCCCCAGCATTTT
TRBV9	TRBJ2-2	TRBD1	NA	CASRGQFTGELFF	TGTGCCAGCAGGGGACAGTTCACCGGGGAGCTGTTTTTT
TRBV5-6	TRBJ2-2	NA	few	CASSSGTGVNTGELFF	TGTGCCAGCAGCTCGGGGACCGGGGTGAACACCGGGGAGCTGTTTTTT
TRBV6-6	TRBJ1-5	TRBD1	many	CASSSDETGANQPQHF	TGTGCCAGCAGTTCCGACGAGACAGGGGCCAATCAGCCCCAGCATTTT
TRBV27	TRBJ1-6	TRBD1	many	CASSEGAEGSPLHF	TGTGCCAGCAGTGAGGGGGCGGAGGGTTCACCCCTCCACTTT
TRBV6-5	TRBJ1-2	TRBD1	many	CASSSSDRVYGYTF	TGTGCCAGCAGTTCCTCAGACAGGGTCTATGGCTACACCTTC
TRBV7-9	TRBJ2-3	NA	many	CASSLTLGTDTQYF	TGTGCCAGCAGCTTAACTTTGGGAACAGATACGCAGTATTTT
TRBV20-1	TRBJ2-3	NA	many	CSAGWGAGITDTQYF	TGCAGTGCTGGATGGGGTGCGGGGATCACAGATACGCAGTATTTT
TRBV3-1	TRBJ1-1	NA	many	CASSRDVSEAFF	TGTGCCAGCAGCAGGGACGTATCTGAAGCTTTCTTT
TRBV9	TRBJ2-7	TRBD2	NA	CASSPQSSGKSYEQYF	TGTGCCAGCAGCCCACAATCTAGCGGGAAAAGCTACGAGCAGTACTTC
TRBV7-8	TRBJ2-2	TRBD2	NA	CASSIEAGANTGELFF	TGTGCCAGCAGCATAGAAGCGGGGGCGAACACCGGGGAGCTGTTTTTT
TRBV20-1	TRBJ2-3	TRBD1	NA	CSASRGHTDTQYF	TGCAGTGCTAGCAGGGGGCACACAGATACGCAGTATTTT
TRBV14	TRBJ2-7	TRBD1	few	CASSQGTGYHEQYF	TGTGCCAGCAGCCAAGGGACAGGGTATCACGAGCAGTACTTC
TRBV27	TRBJ2-2	NA	few	CASSYWVNTGELFF	TGTGCCAGCAGTTACTGGGTGAACACCGGGGAGCTGTTTTTT
TRBV20-1	TRBJ2-1	TRBD2	many	CSARVVAAGGIEQFF	TGCAGTGCTAGAGTAGTGGCAGCGGGAGGAATTGAGCAGTTCTTC
TRBV3-1	TRBJ2-1	NA	few	CASSLSTLSSYNEQFF	TGTGCCAGCAGCCTGTCGACTCTTTCCTCCTACAATGAGCAGTTCTTC
TRBV28	TRBJ2-7	TRBD2	few	CASKGGASGTSGEQYF	TGTGCCAGCAAGGGAGGAGCTAGCGGGACGAGCGGCGAGCAGTACTTC
TRBV4-1	TRBJ2-7	TRBD1	NA	CASSQGTGLRYEQYF	TGCGCCAGCAGCCAAGGGACAGGGTTGAGATACGAGCAGTACTTC
TRBV11-2	TRBJ2-1	NA	many	CASSLSEIYEQFF	TGTGCCAGCAGCTTATCAGAGATCTATGAGCAGTTCTTC
TRBV5-5	TRBJ2-1	NA	few	CASSLAWQTNEQFF	TGTGCCAGCAGCTTGGCTTGGCAGACCAATGAGCAGTTCTTC
TRBV28	TRBJ2-5	TRBD2	NA	CASSSPGTSVETQYF	TGTGCCAGCAGTTCCCCCGGGACTAGCGTGGAGACCCAGTACTTC
TRBV27	TRBJ1-1	NA	few	CASSLSFVDLKAFF	TGTGCCAGCAGTTTATCATTCGTAGACCTAAAAGCTTTCTTT
TRBV10-2	TRBJ1-4	NA	many	CASSEPRFRNEKLFF	TGCGCCAGCAGTGAGCCTCGTTTCCGGAATGAAAAACTGTTTTTT
TRBV27	TRBJ2-2	NA	NA	CASTGSGNTGELFF	TGTGCCAGCACAGGTAGCGGGAACACCGGGGAGCTGTTTTTT
TRBV12-3/TRBV12-4	TRBJ1-2	NA	many	CASSPRRVGSGYTF	TGTGCCAGCAGCCCGCGCCGGGTAGGGAGTGGCTACACCTTC
TRBV4-1	TRBJ2-7	TRBD2	few	CASRDLAGARSREQYF	TGCGCCAGCAGGGATCTAGCGGGAGCCCGCAGTCGCGAGCAGTACTTC
TRBV11-2	TRBJ2-6	NA	many	CASSSQGSGANVLTF	TGTGCCAGCAGCTCTCAGGGGTCTGGGGCCAACGTCCTGACTTTC
TRBV6-2/TRBV6-3	TRBJ2-5	TRBD1	NA	CASSYLGQQETQYF	TGTGCCAGCAGTTACTTGGGACAGCAAGAGACCCAGTACTTC
TRBV10-3	TRBJ2-7	NA	NA	CAIGRGYEQYF	TGTGCCATCGGTCGGGGCTACGAGCAGTACTTC
TRBV20-1	TRBJ1-3	NA	many	CSAREGWGGPGGNTIYF	TGCAGTGCTAGAGAAGGTTGGGGGGGGCCTGGAGGAAACACCATATATTTT
TRBV20-1	TRBJ2-1	TRBD2	NA	CSARFSGSSDEQFF	TGCAGTGCTAGGTTTAGCGGGAGCAGTGATGAGCAGTTCTTC
TRBV3-1	TRBJ2-7	TRBD2	many	CASSQFYGRARDEQYF	TGTGCCAGCAGCCAATTCTACGGGAGGGCCCGGGACGAGCAGTACTTC
TRBV6-5	TRBJ2-3	NA	few	CASSDYSGGGTDTQYF	TGTGCCAGCAGTGACTATAGCGGAGGCGGCACAGATACGCAGTATTTT
TRBV20-1	TRBJ2-1	TRBD2	NA	CSARRTSGRLYEQFF	TGCAGTGCTAGAAGGACTAGCGGGAGATTGTATGAGCAGTTCTTC
TRBV6-1	TRBJ2-7	TRBD1	NA	CASQTGGVYEQYF	TGTGCCAGTCAAACAGGGGGAGTCTACGAGCAGTACTTC